The rows below give T cell receptor beta chains drawn from one sample of a study of blood T cell repertoires in COVID-19. Only in-frame clones appear in the TCRdb table, and some are missing; sequencing was by immunoSEQ multiplex PCR. The sample records some 150,000 clones, around 89% being singletons. What was sequenced was peripheral blood. These receptors originate from a woman aged 40 to 49 with acute or convalescent COVID-19. Each CDR3 is given with its conserved first and last residue. A D gene is named only where the DNA matches it firmly. Not all rows give a size; the values are once, few, many and, for expanded clones, a class.

CDR3 length,J gene,V gene,clone size,D gene,CDR3 protein,CDR3 DNA
15,TRBJ2-3,TRBV13,.,.,CASSGRTESTDTQYF,TGTGCCAGCAGCGGGCGGACAGAGAGCACAGATACGCAGTATTTT
14,TRBJ1-4,TRBV6-1,.,TRBD1,CASSEGTGDEKLFF,TGTGCCAGCAGTGAAGGGACAGGGGATGAAAAACTGTTTTTT
15,TRBJ1-4,TRBV3-1/TRBV3-2,.,.,CASSLPGISNEKLFF,TGTGCCAGCAGCCTTCCGGGGATTAGCAATGAAAAACTGTTTTTT
15,TRBJ2-2,TRBV20-1,.,.,CSASWASFNTGELFF,TGCAGTGCTAGTTGGGCTAGCTTCAACACCGGGGAGCTGTTTTTT
19,TRBJ1-2,TRBV7-6,.,TRBD1,CASSLRPIGTGDTNYGYTF,TGTGCCAGCAGCTTAAGGCCCATCGGGACAGGGGACACTAACTATGGCTACACCTTC
14,TRBJ2-2,TRBV27,once,.,CASSLRVLSGTLFF,TGTGCCAGCAGTCTTCGGGTACTTAGTGGCACCCTGTTTTTT
14,TRBJ1-1,TRBV27,few,TRBD1,CASSLPGGNTEAFF,TGTGCCAGCAGTTTGCCAGGGGGGAACACTGAAGCTTTCTTT
14,TRBJ1-2,TRBV2,.,TRBD1,CASSEVRGVNGYTF,TGTGCCAGCAGTGAGGTCAGGGGGGTTAATGGCTACACCTTC
15,TRBJ2-2,TRBV10-3,.,.,CAISEVRGTTGELFF,TGTGCCATCAGTGAGGTCAGGGGGACTACCGGGGAGCTGTTTTTT
20,TRBJ2-6,TRBV21-1,.,.,CASSKGSGTDESSGANVLTF,TGTGCCAGCAGCAAAGGGTCCGGGACAGACGAAAGCTCTGGGGCCAACGTCCTGACTTTC
17,TRBJ2-2,TRBV14,.,.,CASSQDLRGTNTGELFF,TGTGCCAGCAGCCAAGATTTGCGCGGAACGAACACCGGGGAGCTGTTTTTT
17,TRBJ2-2,TRBV3-1/TRBV3-2,once,.,CASSQDGLGLNTGELFF,TGTGCCAGCAGCCAAGACGGACTGGGACTGAACACCGGGGAGCTGTTTTTT
13,TRBJ1-2,TRBV10-3,.,TRBD1,CAMSPGTVYGYTF,TGTGCCATGAGCCCTGGGACAGTCTATGGCTACACCTTC
16,TRBJ2-7,TRBV5-1,.,.,CASSLGPDSPAYEQYF,TGCGCCAGCAGCTTGGGGCCTGACTCTCCAGCCTACGAGCAGTACTTC
15,TRBJ2-3,TRBV6-4,many,TRBD2,CASSDSAGGMDTQYF,TGTGCCAGCAGTGACTCTGCGGGAGGGATGGATACGCAGTATTTT
12,TRBJ1-3,TRBV28,.,.,CASLNPGNTIYF,TGTGCCAGCTTAAATCCTGGAAACACCATATATTTT
15,TRBJ1-4,TRBV10-3,.,.,CAISESTPRGEKLFF,TGTGCCATCAGTGAGTCGACGCCCCGAGGTGAAAAACTGTTTTTT
15,TRBJ1-2,TRBV4-1,.,.,CASSQEYQINYGYTF,TGCGCCAGCAGCCAAGAGTACCAGATTAACTATGGCTACACCTTC
19,TRBJ2-7,TRBV27,.,.,CASSSGWRPTRGLTYEQYF,TGTGCCAGCAGTTCAGGATGGCGGCCCACTAGAGGACTTACCTACGAGCAGTACTTC
15,TRBJ2-1,TRBV5-1,.,TRBD1,CASSLGDSSYNEQFF,TGCGCCAGCAGCTTGGGGGACAGCTCCTACAATGAGCAGTTCTTC
14,TRBJ2-1,TRBV3-1/TRBV3-2,.,.,CASSQDGDWNEQFF,TGTGCCAGCAGCCAAGATGGGGACTGGAATGAGCAGTTCTTC
14,TRBJ2-3,TRBV6-5,.,.,CASSNDGGPDTQYF,TGTGCCAGCAGTAACGATGGTGGGCCCGATACGCAGTATTTT
19,TRBJ1-1,TRBV5-1,.,TRBD1,CASSLAERDRGARNTEAFF,TGCGCCAGCAGCTTGGCCGAAAGAGACAGGGGCGCGCGGAACACTGAAGCTTTCTTT
17,TRBJ1-5,TRBV2,.,TRBD1,CASGTRDREDSNQPQHF,TGTGCCAGCGGAACCCGCGACAGGGAGGATAGCAATCAGCCCCAGCATTTT
19,TRBJ1-1,TRBV14,.,.,CASSQAITGTRVLGTEAFF,TGTGCCAGCAGCCAAGCTATAACCGGGACAAGGGTTCTGGGCACTGAAGCTTTCTTT
12,TRBJ1-1,TRBV30,once,.,CAWTPGDTEAFF,TGTGCCTGGACCCCAGGGGACACTGAAGCTTTCTTT
14,TRBJ1-1,TRBV28,once,.,CASTERNRNTEAFF,TGTGCCAGCACTGAAAGAAACAGGAACACTGAAGCTTTCTTT
14,TRBJ2-1,TRBV29-1,.,.,CSVVKSTVYNEQFF,TGCAGCGTTGTTAAATCCACAGTGTACAATGAGCAGTTCTTC
14,TRBJ1-5,TRBV27,.,TRBD1,CASPPGRGHQPQHF,TGTGCCAGCCCTCCGGGCAGGGGGCACCAGCCCCAGCATTTT
18,TRBJ2-7,TRBV7-2,.,TRBD2,CASSLGTSGLTLSYEQYF,TGTGCCAGCAGCTTGGGGACTAGCGGGCTGACCCTTTCCTACGAGCAGTACTTC
15,TRBJ1-5,TRBV19,.,.,CASDGRQRINQPQHF,TGTGCCAGTGACGGGAGACAAAGAATCAATCAACCCCAGCATTTT
17,TRBJ2-1,TRBV12-5,.,TRBD2,CASGLAGTSLTGDEQFF,TGTGCTAGTGGTTTGGCCGGGACTAGCTTAACCGGCGATGAGCAGTTCTTC
15,TRBJ2-2,TRBV10-3,.,TRBD1,CAISGQGVGTGELFF,TGTGCCATCAGTGGACAGGGTGTAGGCACCGGGGAGCTGTTTTTT
15,TRBJ2-2,TRBV10-3,.,.,CAIGQGVGNTGELFF,TGTGCCATTGGTCAAGGGGTCGGGAACACCGGGGAGCTGTTTTTT
19,TRBJ2-3,TRBV5-1,.,.,CASRIGGISDITSTDTQYF,TGCGCCAGCAGGATTGGAGGGATATCGGACATTACTAGCACAGATACGCAGTATTTT
15,TRBJ2-1,TRBV27,.,TRBD2,CASSYKREGRGEQFF,TGTGCCAGCAGTTATAAGCGGGAGGGCCGGGGTGAGCAGTTCTTC
14,TRBJ2-1,TRBV30,.,.,CAWSVAVRTDEQFF,TGTGCCTGGAGTGTCGCTGTCAGAACCGATGAGCAGTTCTTC